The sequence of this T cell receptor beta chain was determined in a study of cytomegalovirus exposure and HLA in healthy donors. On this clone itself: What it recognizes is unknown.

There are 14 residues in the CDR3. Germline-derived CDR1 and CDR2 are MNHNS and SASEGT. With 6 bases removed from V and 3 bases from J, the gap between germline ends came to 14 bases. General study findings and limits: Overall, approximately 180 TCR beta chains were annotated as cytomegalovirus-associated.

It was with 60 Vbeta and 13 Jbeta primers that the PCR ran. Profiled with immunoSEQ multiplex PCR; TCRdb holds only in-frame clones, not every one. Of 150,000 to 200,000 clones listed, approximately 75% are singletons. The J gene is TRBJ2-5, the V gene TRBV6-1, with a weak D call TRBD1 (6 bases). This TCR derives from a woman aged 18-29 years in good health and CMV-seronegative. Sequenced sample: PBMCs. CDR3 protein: CASSPLGQKETQYF. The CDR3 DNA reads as TGTGCCAGCAGCCCCTTGGGACAAAAAGAGACCCAGTACTTC.